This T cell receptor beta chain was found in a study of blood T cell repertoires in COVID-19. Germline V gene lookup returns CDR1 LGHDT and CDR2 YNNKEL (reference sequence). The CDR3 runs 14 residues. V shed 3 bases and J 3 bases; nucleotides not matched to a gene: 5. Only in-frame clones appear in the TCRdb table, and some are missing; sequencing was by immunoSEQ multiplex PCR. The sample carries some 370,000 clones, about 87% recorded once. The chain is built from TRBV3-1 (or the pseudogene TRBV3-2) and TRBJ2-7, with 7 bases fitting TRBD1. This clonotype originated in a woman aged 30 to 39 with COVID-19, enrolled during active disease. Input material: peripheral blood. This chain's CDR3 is CASSQETGSYEQYF. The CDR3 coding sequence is TGTGCCAGCAGCCAGGAGACAGGGAGCTACGAGCAGTACTTC.